This T cell receptor beta chain derives from a study of T cell responses to AZD1222 COVID-19 vaccine. Second-dose schedules of about 4 or about 12 weeks were combined. Points from the study as a whole: Repertoires in all cases were sampled only once the peak T cell response had passed. White British donors predominated, females outnumbered males, and clonal diversity was possibly underestimated. Spike regions recognized by vaccine-associated CD4 TCRs spanned the protein, led by 160-218 and 743-854.

CDR3 length: 17 residues. With 1 base removed from V and 2 bases from J, the gap between germline ends came to 16 bases. In germline, CDR1 is SGHVS, CDR2 FQNEAQ. Worth noting for this clone: Its antigen is not identified.

Profiled with immunoSEQ multiplex PCR; TCRdb holds only in-frame clones, not every one. This table has 110,000 to 150,000 clones, around 89% appearing once. The specimen comprised peripheral blood, sampled 28 days after the second AZD1222 dose. This TCR was recovered from an adult who received the AZD1222 COVID-19 vaccine. The chain employs TRBV7-8 and TRBJ2-3, with D perhaps TRBD1 or TRBD2 (5 bases each). In DNA, the CDR3 is TGTGCCAGCAGCTTAGGGGTGGGGGAAACGGACACAGATACGCAGTATTTT. This encodes CASSLGVGETDTDTQYF.